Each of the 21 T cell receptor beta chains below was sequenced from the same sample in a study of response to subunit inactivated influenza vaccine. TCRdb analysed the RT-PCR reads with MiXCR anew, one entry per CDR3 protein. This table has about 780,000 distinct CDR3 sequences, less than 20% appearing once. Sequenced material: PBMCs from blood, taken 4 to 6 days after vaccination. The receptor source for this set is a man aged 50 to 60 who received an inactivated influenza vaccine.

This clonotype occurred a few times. The CDR3 region is CSANFPLGELFF. The CDR3, as DNA: TGCAGTGCTAATTTCCCCCTGGGGGAGCTGTTTTTT. V is TRBV20-1 and J is TRBJ2-2, with D hard to call. The CDR3 is 12 amino acids. Per germline, CDR1 DFQATT and CDR2 SNEGSKA (reference sequence). The germline V and J ends were trimmed by 4 bases and 8 bases, with 11 bases remaining between them.

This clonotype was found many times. The CDR3 loop is CASSSVGVEQFF. CDR3 DNA: TGTGCCAGCAGTTCCGTGGGAGTAGAGCAGTTCTTC. The chain joins TRBV12-3 or TRBV12-4 to TRBJ2-1; tentative D call: TRBD2 (5 bases). Between the trimmed V and J ends, which lost 4 bases and 10 bases, there was a span of 11 bases. The CDR3 covers 12 residues.

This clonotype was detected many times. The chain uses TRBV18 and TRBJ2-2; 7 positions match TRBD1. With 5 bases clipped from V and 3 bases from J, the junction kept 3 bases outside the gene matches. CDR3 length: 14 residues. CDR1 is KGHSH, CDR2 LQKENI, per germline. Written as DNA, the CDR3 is TGTGCCAGCTCATCTACAGGGGACACCGGGGAGCTGTTTTTT. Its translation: CASSSTGDTGELFF.

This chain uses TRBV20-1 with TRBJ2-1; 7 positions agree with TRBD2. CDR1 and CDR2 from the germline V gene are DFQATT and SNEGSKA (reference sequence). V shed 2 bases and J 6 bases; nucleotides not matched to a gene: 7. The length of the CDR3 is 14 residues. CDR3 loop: CSARRGGSANEQFF. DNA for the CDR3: TGCAGTGCTAGAAGAGGCGGGAGTGCCAATGAGCAGTTCTTC.

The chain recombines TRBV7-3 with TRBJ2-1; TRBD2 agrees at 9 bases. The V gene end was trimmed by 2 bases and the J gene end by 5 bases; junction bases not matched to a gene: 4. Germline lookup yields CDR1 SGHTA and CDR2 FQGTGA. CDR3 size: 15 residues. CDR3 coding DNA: TGTGCCAGCAGCTTACTAGCGGGAATGGACAATGAGCAGTTCTTC. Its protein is CASSLLAGMDNEQFF.

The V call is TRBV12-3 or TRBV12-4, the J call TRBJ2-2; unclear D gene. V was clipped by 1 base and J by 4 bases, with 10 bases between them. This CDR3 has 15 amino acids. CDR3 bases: TGTGCCAGCAGTTTAGTCCGGGTGTTCACCGGGGAGCTGTTTTTT. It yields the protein CASSLVRVFTGELFF.

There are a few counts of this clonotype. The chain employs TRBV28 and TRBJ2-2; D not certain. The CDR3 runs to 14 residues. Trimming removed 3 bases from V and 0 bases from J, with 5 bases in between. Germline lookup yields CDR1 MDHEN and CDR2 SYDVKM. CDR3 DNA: TGTGCCAGCAGTTTGTTGACGAACACCGGGGAGCTGTTTTTT. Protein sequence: CASSLLTNTGELFF.

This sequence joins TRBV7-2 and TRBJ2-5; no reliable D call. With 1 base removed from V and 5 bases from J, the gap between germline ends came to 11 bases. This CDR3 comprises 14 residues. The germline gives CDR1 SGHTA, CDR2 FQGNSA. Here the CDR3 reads CASSLDRWSETQYF. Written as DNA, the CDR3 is TGTGCCAGCAGCTTAGATAGGTGGTCGGAGACCCAGTACTTC. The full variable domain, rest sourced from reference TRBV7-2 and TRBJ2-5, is GAGVSQSPSNKVTEKGKDVELRCDPISGHTALYWYRQSLGQGLEFLIYFQGNSAPDKSGLPSDRFSAERTGGSVSTLTIQRTQQEDSAVYLCASSLDRWSETQYFGPGTRLLVL.

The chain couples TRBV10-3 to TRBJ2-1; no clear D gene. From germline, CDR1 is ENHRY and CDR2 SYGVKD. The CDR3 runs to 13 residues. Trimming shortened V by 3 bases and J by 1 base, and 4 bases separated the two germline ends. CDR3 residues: CAISDSSYNEQFF. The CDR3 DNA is TGTGCCATCAGTGATTCATCCTACAATGAGCAGTTCTTC.

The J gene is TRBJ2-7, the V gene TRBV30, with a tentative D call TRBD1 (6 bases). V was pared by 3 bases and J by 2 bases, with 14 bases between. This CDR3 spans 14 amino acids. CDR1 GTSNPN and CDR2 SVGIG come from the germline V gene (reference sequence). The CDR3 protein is CAWSFGTPPYEQYF. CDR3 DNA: TGTGCCTGGAGCTTCGGGACACCTCCCTACGAGCAGTACTTC.

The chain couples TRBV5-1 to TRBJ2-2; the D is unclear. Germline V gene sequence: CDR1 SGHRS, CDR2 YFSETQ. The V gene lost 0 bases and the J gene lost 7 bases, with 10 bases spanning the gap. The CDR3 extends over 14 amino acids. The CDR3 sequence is CASSLVASGGELFF. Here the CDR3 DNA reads TGCGCCAGCAGCTTGGTGGCATCGGGCGGGGAGCTGTTTTTT.

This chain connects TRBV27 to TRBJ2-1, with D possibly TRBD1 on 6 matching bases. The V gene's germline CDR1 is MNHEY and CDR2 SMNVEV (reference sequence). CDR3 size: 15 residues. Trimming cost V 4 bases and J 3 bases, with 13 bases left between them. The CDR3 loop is CASSWGTPLYNEQFF. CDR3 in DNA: TGTGCCAGCAGTTGGGGGACACCCCTCTACAATGAGCAGTTCTTC.

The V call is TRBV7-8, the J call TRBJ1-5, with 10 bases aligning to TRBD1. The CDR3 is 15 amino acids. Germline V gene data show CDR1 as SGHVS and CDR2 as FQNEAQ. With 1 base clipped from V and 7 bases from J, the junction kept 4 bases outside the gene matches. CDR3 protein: CASSLVPGQGQPQHF. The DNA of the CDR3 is TGTGCCAGCAGCTTAGTTCCGGGACAGGGGCAGCCCCAGCATTTT.

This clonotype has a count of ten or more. The CDR3 DNA is TGCAGTGCTAGAACCGGAGGGGGCACCGGGGAGCTGTTTTTT. This codes for CSARTGGGTGELFF. V is TRBV20-1 and J is TRBJ2-2; D possibly matches TRBD1 or TRBD2 (6 bases each). Trimming removed 2 bases at V and 4 bases at J, with 11 bases between. This CDR3 comprises 14 residues. Germline CDR1 is DFQATT and CDR2 is SNEGSKA (reference sequence).

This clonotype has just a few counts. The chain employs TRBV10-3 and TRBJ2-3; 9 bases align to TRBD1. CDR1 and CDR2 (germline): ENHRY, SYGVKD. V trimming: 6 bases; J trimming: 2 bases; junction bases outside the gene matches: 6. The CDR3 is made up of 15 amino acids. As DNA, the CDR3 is TGTGCCATCAGAGGGGGACAGGGCCTCACAGATACGCAGTATTTT. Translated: CAIRGGQGLTDTQYF.

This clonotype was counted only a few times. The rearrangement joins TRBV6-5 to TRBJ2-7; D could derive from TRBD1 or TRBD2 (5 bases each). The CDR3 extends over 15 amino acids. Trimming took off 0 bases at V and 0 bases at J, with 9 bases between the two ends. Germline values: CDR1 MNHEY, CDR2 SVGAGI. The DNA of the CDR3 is TGTGCCAGCAGTTACTCGGGGGAGCCCTCCTACGAGCAGTACTTC. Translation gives CASSYSGEPSYEQYF.

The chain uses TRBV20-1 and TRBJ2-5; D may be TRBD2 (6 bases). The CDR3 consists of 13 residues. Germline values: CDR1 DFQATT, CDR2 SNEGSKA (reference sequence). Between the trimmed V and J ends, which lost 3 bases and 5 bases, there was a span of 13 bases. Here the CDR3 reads CSASGGTVETQYF. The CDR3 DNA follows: TGCAGTGCTAGTGGGGGGACCGTGGAGACCCAGTACTTC.

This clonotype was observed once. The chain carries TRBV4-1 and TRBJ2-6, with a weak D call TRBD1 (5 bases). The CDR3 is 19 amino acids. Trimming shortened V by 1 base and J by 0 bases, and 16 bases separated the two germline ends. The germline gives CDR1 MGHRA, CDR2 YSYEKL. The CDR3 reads CASSQVNTGALSGANVLTF. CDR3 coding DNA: TGCGCCAGCAGCCAAGTGAACACAGGAGCCCTCTCTGGGGCCAACGTCCTGACTTTC.

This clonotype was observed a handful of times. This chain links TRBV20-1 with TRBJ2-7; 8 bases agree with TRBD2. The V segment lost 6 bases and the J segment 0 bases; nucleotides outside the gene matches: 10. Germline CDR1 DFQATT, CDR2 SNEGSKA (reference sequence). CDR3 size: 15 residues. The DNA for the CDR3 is TGCAGTGCACCCGCGGGGGGAACTAGCTCCTACGAGCAGTACTTC. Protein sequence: CSAPAGGTSSYEQYF.

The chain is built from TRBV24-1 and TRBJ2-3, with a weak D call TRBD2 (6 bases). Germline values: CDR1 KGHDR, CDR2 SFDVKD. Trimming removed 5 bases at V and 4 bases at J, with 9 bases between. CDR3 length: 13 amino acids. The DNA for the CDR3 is TGTGCCACCAGTGTTGGGGGGTCAGATACGCAGTATTTT. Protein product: CATSVGGSDTQYF.

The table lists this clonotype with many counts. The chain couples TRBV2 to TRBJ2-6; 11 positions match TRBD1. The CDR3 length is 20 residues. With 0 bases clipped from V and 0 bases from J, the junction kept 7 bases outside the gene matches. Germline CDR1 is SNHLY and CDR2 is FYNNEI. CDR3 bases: TGTGCCAGCAGTGAAGCGCTTCTCGGGACAGGGGGCTCTGGGGCCAACGTCCTGACTTTC. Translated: CASSEALLGTGGSGANVLTF.